These 30 T cell receptor beta chains share one sample of origin, sequenced in a study of T cells in localized non-small cell lung cancer. The data were produced by immunoSEQ multiplex PCR, yet TCRdb's version contains in-frame clones alone and is incomplete. The table lists about 55,000 clones, approximately 80% of them singletons. This material consisted of peripheral blood mononuclear cells, taken before any cancer treatment. Every receptor here comes from a man between 35 and 75 years old with stage III lung adenocarcinoma.

The chain is built from TRBV4-1 and TRBJ2-1; TRBD1 might be the D (5 bases). The germline V gene has CDR1 MGHRA and CDR2 YSYEKL. The V end lost 1 base, the J end lost 8 bases, and 9 bases lay between the germline ends. This CDR3 is built from 13 residues. The CDR3 reads CASSQGGRDEQFF. The CDR3 DNA reads TGCGCCAGCAGCCAAGGGGGCCGGGATGAGCAGTTCTTC.

J is TRBJ2-2 and V is TRBV6-6; 9 bases are shared with TRBD1. The germline V gene has CDR1 MNHNY and CDR2 SVGAGI (reference sequence). Germline trimming cut 8 bases from V and 6 bases from J; bases unmatched to any gene: 7. The CDR3 loop spans 14 amino acids. The chain's CDR3 is CASRIQGAPGELFF. CDR3 DNA sequence: TGTGCCAGCCGGATACAGGGGGCCCCCGGGGAGCTGTTTTTT.

The chain combines TRBV30 with TRBJ2-7; D is tentatively TRBD1 or TRBD2 (5 bases each). Germline V gene lookup returns CDR1 GTSNPN and CDR2 SVGIG (reference sequence). The V gene lost 4 bases and the J gene lost 2 bases, with 9 bases spanning the gap. The CDR3 is 12 amino acids. The CDR3 is CAWNPGPYEQYF. The CDR3 coding sequence is TGTGCCTGGAACCCGGGGCCCTACGAGCAGTACTTC.

The chain joins TRBV29-1 to TRBJ2-1, with 13 bases fitting TRBD2. The germline V gene encodes CDR1 SQVTM and CDR2 ANQGSEA. The CDR3 contains 16 residues. Trimming cost V 4 bases and J 3 bases; bases outside gene matches: 6. CDR3 in DNA: TGCAGCGTTGTGGGGACTAGCGGGGTGATCTACAATGAGCAGTTCTTC. Protein sequence: CSVVGTSGVIYNEQFF.

The V call is TRBV11-2, the J call TRBJ2-5; 7 positions match TRBD2. The CDR3 is 17 residues long. The germline V gene encodes CDR1 SGHAT and CDR2 FQNNGV. Trimming removed 5 bases from V and 2 bases from J; junction bases left unmatched: 14. The CDR3 DNA follows: TGTGCCAGCAGCCATATGCTAAGCGGGACCGCACAAGAGACCCAGTACTTC. Translated: CASSHMLSGTAQETQYF.

The J gene is TRBJ2-1, the V gene TRBV29-1; tentatively, D is TRBD1 or TRBD2 (5 bases each). The germline V and J ends were trimmed by 0 bases and 3 bases, with 15 bases remaining between them. Germline CDR1 is SQVTM and CDR2 is ANQGSEA. The CDR3 length is 16 residues. The CDR3 nucleotides are TGCAGCGTTGAAGATCCACGGGGACGTGACTACAATGAGCAGTTCTTC. Its translation: CSVEDPRGRDYNEQFF.

This clone has more than one count but fewer than ten. The genes are TRBV5-1 and TRBJ2-3, with 9 bases that match TRBD2. This CDR3 has 15 amino acids. J gave up 2 bases and V 2 bases, and 3 bases lay outside the gene matches. Per germline, CDR1 SGHRS and CDR2 YFSETQ. CDR3 sequence: CASSLGTSPTDTQYF. For the CDR3, the DNA is TGCGCCAGCAGCTTAGGGACTAGCCCCACAGATACGCAGTATTTT.

J is TRBJ2-5 and V is TRBV27; D could derive from TRBD1 or TRBD2 (5 bases each). V was clipped by 5 bases and J by 0 bases, with 10 bases between them. The CDR3 covers 14 residues. Looked up from germline, CDR1 is MNHEY and CDR2 is SMNVEV (reference sequence). The CDR3 nucleotides are TGTGCCAGCAGTCCCCTGGGACACCAAGAGACCCAGTACTTC. It is translated as CASSPLGHQETQYF.

This clone occurred a few times. The V gene is TRBV11-2, the J gene TRBJ1-5; 7 bases agree with TRBD1. The CDR3 length is 15 residues. J gave up 11 bases and V 3 bases, and 13 bases lay outside the gene matches. The germline V gene has CDR1 SGHAT and CDR2 FQNNGV. CDR3 amino acids: CASSLGDSQINAQHF. For the CDR3, the DNA is TGTGCCAGCAGCTTGGGGGACAGTCAAATTAACGCCCAGCATTTT.

V and J are TRBV9 and TRBJ1-2; tentative D call: TRBD1 (5 bases). Trimming removed 4 bases from V and 7 bases from J, with 14 bases in between. Germline V gives CDR1 SGDLS, CDR2 YYNGEE. The CDR3 sequence is 13 residues long. CDR3 amino acids: CASSPARGIGYTF. The DNA of the CDR3 is TGTGCCAGCAGCCCCGCTCGGGGGATTGGCTACACCTTC.

The J gene is TRBJ1-5, the V gene TRBV7-2, with D unresolved. Germline values: CDR1 SGHTA, CDR2 FQGNSA. V lost 5 bases, J lost 5 bases, and 13 bases lay in between. CDR3 length: 14 amino acids. The CDR3, as DNA: TGTGCCAGCAGCCCCGTTGTCGGGTATCAGCCCCAGCATTTT. It specifies CASSPVVGYQPQHF.

The CDR3 loop reads CASTPRGSRTGELFF. The CDR3 DNA follows: TGTGCCAGTACGCCTCGGGGGAGTCGGACCGGGGAGCTGTTTTTT. The chain joins TRBV19 to TRBJ2-2; perhaps TRBD2 as D (6 bases). Trimming pared 7 bases from V and 5 bases from J, leaving 17 bases between. CDR3 size: 15 residues. CDR1 is LNHDA, CDR2 SQIVND, per germline (reference sequence).

The V gene is TRBV10-2, the J gene TRBJ2-5, with D perhaps TRBD1 (6 bases). V lost 2 bases, J lost 2 bases, and 9 bases lay in between. Looked up from germline, CDR1 is WSHSY and CDR2 is SAAADI. This CDR3 contains 14 residues. The CDR3 DNA reads TGCGCCAGCAGTGAGGTTAGGGGGCAAGAGACCCAGTACTTC. Translated: CASSEVRGQETQYF.

The rearrangement links TRBV4-1 to TRBJ2-1; D tentatively reads TRBD1 or TRBD2 (5 bases each). The CDR3 extends over 15 amino acids. Germline assignment: CDR1 MGHRA and CDR2 YSYEKL. Trimming left V 8 bases short and J 0 bases short, with 14 bases between. In DNA form, the CDR3 reads TGCGCCAGCTCCCTCGGGGCGGGCTCCTACAATGAGCAGTTCTTC. Its protein product is CASSLGAGSYNEQFF.

The CDR3 loop is CASSERVNTEAFF. The CDR3 coding sequence is TGTGCCAGCAGTGAAAGGGTGAACACTGAAGCTTTCTTT. The chain joins TRBV2 to TRBJ1-1; D gene uncertain. The germline CDR1 and CDR2 sequences are SNHLY and FYNNEI. V gave up 2 bases and J gave up 0 bases, with 4 bases separating them. This CDR3 comprises 13 residues.

This clone was counted only a few times. This chain uses TRBV5-6 with TRBJ2-6; D is undetermined. Germline CDR1 SGHDT, CDR2 YYEEEE. This CDR3 has 14 residues. V lost 2 bases, J lost 0 bases, and 3 bases lay in between. Written as DNA, the CDR3 is TGTGCCAGCAGCTTCGGCTCTGGGGCCAACGTCCTGACTTTC. This encodes CASSFGSGANVLTF.

The chain is built from TRBV7-2 and TRBJ2-3, with D perhaps given as TRBD1 or TRBD2 (5 bases each). The V end was cut by 5 bases, the J end by 2 bases, with 20 bases between. The germline V gene has CDR1 SGHTA and CDR2 FQGNSA. The CDR3 totals 17 residues. This CDR3 reads CASSRTLGATNTDTQYF. The CDR3 DNA reads TGTGCCAGCAGCCGAACACTAGGGGCTACAAACACAGATACGCAGTATTTT.

The count of this clone is one. V usage is TRBV19 and J usage is TRBJ1-5; D remains ambiguous. Deletions cut 7 bases from V and 6 bases from J, with 25 bases between. The germline V gene has CDR1 LNHDA and CDR2 SQIVND (reference sequence). This CDR3 comprises 17 residues. CDR3 sequence (DNA): TGTGCCAGTACCCCAGGAATGGGGTCCAATCTAGGTCAGCCCCAGCATTTT. Its protein product is CASTPGMGSNLGQPQHF.

The chain uses TRBV2 and TRBJ2-1; D is unresolved. V was clipped by 3 bases and J by 1 base, with 4 bases between them. This CDR3 spans 13 amino acids. Germline V CDR1 and CDR2: SNHLY, FYNNEI. CDR3 residues: CASSEASYNEQFF. In DNA form, the CDR3 reads TGTGCCAGCAGTGAGGCGTCCTACAATGAGCAGTTCTTC.

The CDR3 nucleotides are TGTGTCAGAAGCTTAAATTGGGTTCCCTATCAGCCCCAGCATTTT. Its protein is CVRSLNWVPYQPQHF. The rearrangement joins TRBV7-5 to TRBJ1-5. TRBV7-5 represents a pseudogene. The CDR3 length is 15 residues.

The chain joins TRBV2 to TRBJ2-7; TRBD1 matches at 7 bases. V was clipped by 7 bases and J by 2 bases; unmatched bases: 5. The CDR3 is 13 amino acids. Germline V gene lookup returns CDR1 SNHLY and CDR2 FYNNEI. CDR3 loop: CASIPGQTYEQYF. For the CDR3, the DNA is TGTGCCAGCATCCCGGGACAGACCTACGAGCAGTACTTC.

This chain uses TRBV27 with TRBJ2-7, with D possibly TRBD2 on 5 matching bases. Trimming shortened V by 6 bases and J by 0 bases, and 12 bases separated the two germline ends. Looked up from germline, CDR1 is MNHEY and CDR2 is SMNVEV (reference sequence). The CDR3 contains 14 residues. CDR3 sequence: CASRRVLSSYEQYF. CDR3 bases: TGTGCCAGCAGGAGGGTCTTAAGCTCCTACGAGCAGTACTTC.

The chain joins TRBV7-2 to TRBJ2-1, with D possibly TRBD2 on 6 matching bases. CDR3 length: 13 residues. The germline V and J ends were trimmed by 4 bases and 10 bases, with 14 bases remaining between them. Looked up from germline, CDR1 is SGHTA and CDR2 is FQGNSA. CDR3 bases: TGTGCCAGCAGCTCACGCGGGACGGCGGAGCAGTTCTTC. Translation gives CASSSRGTAEQFF.

This clone was seen more than once but under ten times. The rearrangement uses TRBV7-9 and TRBJ1-1; D unclear. CDR3 size: 12 residues. V shed 6 bases and J shed 0 bases, with 5 bases lying between them. CDR1 and CDR2 (germline): SEHNR, FQNEAQ (reference sequence). This CDR3 is CASRLLNTEAFF. As DNA, the CDR3 is TGTGCCAGCAGGCTACTGAACACTGAAGCTTTCTTT.

This clone was seen just once. The same CDR3 also results from other DNA sequences found in this sample. The chain recombines TRBV5-1 with TRBJ2-2; D not resolved. The CDR3 is 13 residues long. Trimming took off 1 base at V and 5 bases at J, with 6 bases between the two ends. Germline V gives CDR1 SGHRS, CDR2 YFSETQ. Here the CDR3 DNA reads TGCGCCAGCAGCTTGACCGGGACCGGGGAGCTGTTTTTT. Protein: CASSLTGTGELFF. Looking up the rest from reference TRBV5-1 and TRBJ2-2 gives the full variable domain: KAGVTQTPRYLIKTRGQQVTLSCSPISGHRSVSWYQQTPGQGLQFLFEYFSETQRNKGNFPGRFSGRQFSNSRSEMNVSTLELGDSALYLCASSLTGTGELFFGEGSRLTVL.

This chain links TRBV5-1 with TRBJ2-1; 7 bases fit TRBD2. CDR3 length: 13 residues. V gave up 3 bases and J gave up 5 bases; unmatched junction bases: 2. CDR1 and CDR2 (germline): SGHRS, YFSETQ. CDR3 region: CASSSSGNNEQFF. Here the CDR3 DNA reads TGCGCCAGCAGCTCTAGCGGTAACAATGAGCAGTTCTTC. Using reference TRBV5-1 and TRBJ2-1 for the parts outside the CDR3, the full variable domain is KAGVTQTPRYLIKTRGQQVTLSCSPISGHRSVSWYQQTPGQGLQFLFEYFSETQRNKGNFPGRFSGRQFSNSRSEMNVSTLELGDSALYLCASSSSGNNEQFFGPGTRLTVL.

The rearrangement joins TRBV7-8 to TRBJ2-3; D is possibly TRBD2 (5 bases). Germline lookup yields CDR1 SGHVS and CDR2 FQNEAQ. This CDR3 has 16 residues. Trimming stripped 4 bases from V and 2 bases from J, with 16 bases between. CDR3 protein: CASSSPPGSLTDTQYF. The CDR3 region has the DNA TGTGCCAGCAGCTCACCCCCTGGGAGTCTCACAGATACGCAGTATTTT.

The chain couples TRBV5-1 to TRBJ2-7, with 10 nucleotides matching TRBD1. Germline V gene data show CDR1 as SGHRS and CDR2 as YFSETQ. The CDR3 is made up of 16 amino acids. With 0 bases clipped from V and 2 bases from J, the junction kept 5 bases outside the gene matches. This CDR3 is CASSLAPGQGPYEQYF. Written as DNA, the CDR3 is TGCGCCAGCAGCTTGGCCCCGGGACAGGGGCCCTACGAGCAGTACTTC.

This clone has a single count. The gene calls are TRBV2 and TRBJ2-1; the D is unclear. Germline values: CDR1 SNHLY, CDR2 FYNNEI. V lost 4 bases and J 9 bases, leaving 7 bases between the germline ends. The CDR3 sequence is 11 residues long. The CDR3 sequence: CASSVDSEQFF. The CDR3 DNA is TGTGCCAGCAGTGTCGACTCTGAGCAGTTCTTC.

This chain connects TRBV4-2 to TRBJ2-7, with 7 bases lining up with TRBD2. With 0 bases clipped from V and 0 bases from J, the junction kept 17 bases outside the gene matches. From germline, CDR1 is LGHNA and CDR2 YNFKEQ. This CDR3 comprises 20 residues. This chain's CDR3 is CASSQERAPLATYDSYEQYF. In DNA form, the CDR3 reads TGTGCCAGCAGCCAAGAAAGGGCCCCACTAGCGACCTACGACTCCTACGAGCAGTACTTC.